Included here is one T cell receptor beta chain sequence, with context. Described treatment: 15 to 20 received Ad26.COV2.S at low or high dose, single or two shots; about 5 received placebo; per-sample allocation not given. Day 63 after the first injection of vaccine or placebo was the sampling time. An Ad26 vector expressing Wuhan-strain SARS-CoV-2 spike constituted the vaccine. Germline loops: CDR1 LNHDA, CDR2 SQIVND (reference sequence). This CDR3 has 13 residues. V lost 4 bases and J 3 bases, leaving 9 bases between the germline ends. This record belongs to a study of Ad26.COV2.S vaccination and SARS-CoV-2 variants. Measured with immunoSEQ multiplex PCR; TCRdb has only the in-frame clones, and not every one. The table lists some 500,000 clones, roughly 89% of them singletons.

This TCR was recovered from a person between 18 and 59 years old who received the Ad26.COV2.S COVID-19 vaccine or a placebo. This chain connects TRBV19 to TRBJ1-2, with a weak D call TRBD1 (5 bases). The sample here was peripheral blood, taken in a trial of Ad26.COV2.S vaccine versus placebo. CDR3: CASSTGPHYGYTF. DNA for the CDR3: TGTGCCAGTAGTACGGGACCGCACTATGGCTACACCTTC.